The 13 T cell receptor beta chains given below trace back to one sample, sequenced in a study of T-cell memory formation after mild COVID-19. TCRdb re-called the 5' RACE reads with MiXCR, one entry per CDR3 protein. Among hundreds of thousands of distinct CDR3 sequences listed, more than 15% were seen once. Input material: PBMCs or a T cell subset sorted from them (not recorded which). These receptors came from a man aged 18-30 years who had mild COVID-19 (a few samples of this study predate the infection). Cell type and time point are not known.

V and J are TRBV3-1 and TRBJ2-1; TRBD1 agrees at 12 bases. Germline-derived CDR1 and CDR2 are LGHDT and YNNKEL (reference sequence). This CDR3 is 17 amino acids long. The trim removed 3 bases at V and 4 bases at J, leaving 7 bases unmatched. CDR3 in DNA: TGTGCCAGCAGCCAGAGGGGACAGGGGGCTTTGTACAATGAGCAGTTCTTC. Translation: CASSQRGQGALYNEQFF.

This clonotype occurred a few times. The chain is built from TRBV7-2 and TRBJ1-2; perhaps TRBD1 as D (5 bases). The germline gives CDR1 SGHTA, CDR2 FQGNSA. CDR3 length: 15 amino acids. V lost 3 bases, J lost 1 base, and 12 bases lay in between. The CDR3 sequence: CASSFDRQINYGYTF. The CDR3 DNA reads TGTGCCAGCAGCTTCGACAGACAAATTAACTATGGCTACACCTTC.

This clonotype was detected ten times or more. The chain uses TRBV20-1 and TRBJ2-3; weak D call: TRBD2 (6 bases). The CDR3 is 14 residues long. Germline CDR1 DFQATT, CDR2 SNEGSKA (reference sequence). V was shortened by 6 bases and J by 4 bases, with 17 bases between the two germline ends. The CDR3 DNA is TGCAGTGCCCCCCTACCGGCGGGGCCAGATACGCAGTATTTT. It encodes CSAPLPAGPDTQYF.

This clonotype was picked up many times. CDR3 amino acids: CASSRGLAGEETQYF. The CDR3 coding sequence is TGCGCCAGCAGCCGCGGACTAGCGGGGGAGGAGACCCAGTACTTC. The rearrangement uses TRBV5-1 and TRBJ2-5; 13 nucleotides align to TRBD2. The CDR3 has 15 residues. Germline V gene data show CDR1 as SGHRS and CDR2 as YFSETQ. With 4 bases clipped from V and 5 bases from J, the junction kept 5 bases outside the gene matches.

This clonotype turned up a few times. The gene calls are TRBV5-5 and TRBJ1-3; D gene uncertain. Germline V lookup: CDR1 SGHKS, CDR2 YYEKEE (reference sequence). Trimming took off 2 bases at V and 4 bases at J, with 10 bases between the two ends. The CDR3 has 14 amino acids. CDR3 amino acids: CASSFEGGGNTIYF. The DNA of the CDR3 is TGTGCCAGCAGCTTTGAAGGTGGAGGAAACACCATATATTTT. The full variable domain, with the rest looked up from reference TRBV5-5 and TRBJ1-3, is DAGVTQSPTHLIKTRGQQVTLRCSPISGHKSVSWYQQVLGQGPQFIFQYYEKEERGRGNFPDRFSARQFPNYSSELNVNALLLGDSALYLCASSFEGGGNTIYFGEGSWLTVV.

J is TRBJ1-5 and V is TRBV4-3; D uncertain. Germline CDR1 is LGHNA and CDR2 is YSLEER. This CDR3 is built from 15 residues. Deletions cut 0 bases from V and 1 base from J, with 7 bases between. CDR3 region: CASSQERFSNQPQHF. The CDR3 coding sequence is TGCGCCAGCAGCCAAGAGAGGTTCAGCAATCAGCCCCAGCATTTT.

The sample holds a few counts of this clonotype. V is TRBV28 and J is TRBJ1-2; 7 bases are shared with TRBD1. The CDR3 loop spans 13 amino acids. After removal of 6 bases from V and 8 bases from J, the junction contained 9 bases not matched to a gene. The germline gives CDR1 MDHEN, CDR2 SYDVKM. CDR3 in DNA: TGTGCCAGCAGGACAGGGCCCTGGGAAGGCTACACCTTC. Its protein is CASRTGPWEGYTF.

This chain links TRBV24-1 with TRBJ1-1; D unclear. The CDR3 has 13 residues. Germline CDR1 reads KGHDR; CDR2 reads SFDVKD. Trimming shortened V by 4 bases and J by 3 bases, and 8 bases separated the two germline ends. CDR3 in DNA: TGTGCCACCAGTGAGGGAAGGCACACTGAAGCTTTCTTT. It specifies CATSEGRHTEAFF.

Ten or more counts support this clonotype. The DNA of the CDR3 is TGCGCCAGCAGCCAAGTTATACATGGCGAGCAGTACGTC. It specifies CASSQVIHGEQYV. The rearrangement joins TRBV4-1 to TRBJ2-7; D is unclear. Germline V gene lookup returns CDR1 MGHRA and CDR2 YSYEKL. This CDR3 has 13 residues. The V and J ends lost 1 base and 6 bases respectively, with 10 bases between them.

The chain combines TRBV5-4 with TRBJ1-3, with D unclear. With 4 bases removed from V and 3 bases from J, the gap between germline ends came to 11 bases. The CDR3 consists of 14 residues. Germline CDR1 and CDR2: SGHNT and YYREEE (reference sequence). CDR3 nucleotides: TGTGCCAGCAGCCCCACACCCGGTGGAAACACCATATATTTT. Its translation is CASSPTPGGNTIYF.

CDR3 sequence: CATSNKTGSNEKLFF. In DNA form, the CDR3 reads TGTGCCACCAGCAACAAGACAGGCTCTAATGAAAAACTGTTTTTT. The V gene is TRBV15, the J gene TRBJ1-4; D perhaps matches TRBD1 (6 bases). This CDR3 is built from 15 residues. Per the germline V gene, CDR1 is LNHNV and CDR2 is YYDKDF (reference sequence). Trimming took 4 bases from V and 3 from J, leaving 12 bases between them.

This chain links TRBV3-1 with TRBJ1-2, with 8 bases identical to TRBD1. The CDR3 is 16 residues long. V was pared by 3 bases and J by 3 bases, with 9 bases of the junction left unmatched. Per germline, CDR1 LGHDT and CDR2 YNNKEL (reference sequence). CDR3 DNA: TGTGCCAGCAGCCAGGATAGGACAGGGTTCGACTATGGCTACACCTTC. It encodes CASSQDRTGFDYGYTF.

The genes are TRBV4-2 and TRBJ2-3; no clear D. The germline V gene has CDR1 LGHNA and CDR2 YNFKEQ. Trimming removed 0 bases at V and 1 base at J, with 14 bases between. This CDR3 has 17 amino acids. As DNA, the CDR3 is TGTGCCAGCAGCCAAGATGGGCCGGGTAGGGGCACAGATACGCAGTATTTT. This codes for CASSQDGPGRGTDTQYF.